Presented here are 26 T cell receptor beta chains from one specimen sequenced in a study of T-cell memory formation after mild COVID-19. TCRdb reanalysed the 5' RACE reads using MiXCR and keeps one entry per CDR3 protein. This table has 350,000 to 450,000 distinct CDR3 sequences, around 27% appearing once. The sequenced material came from PBMCs or a T cell subset sorted from them (not recorded which). The receptors were sampled from an adult woman who had mild COVID-19 (a few samples of this study predate the infection). Cell type and time point are not known.

The sample holds a few counts of this clonotype. The chain combines TRBV5-1 with TRBJ2-1; no clear D gene. The germline gives CDR1 SGHRS, CDR2 YFSETQ. The CDR3 length is 17 residues. Trimming removed 5 bases from V and 3 bases from J, with 21 bases in between. The CDR3: CASSYNAGYAGYNEQFF. CDR3 sequence (DNA): TGCGCCAGCAGTTACAATGCCGGCTACGCAGGCTACAATGAGCAGTTCTTC.

This clonotype was seen once. The chain has TRBV5-1 and TRBJ2-1, with a tentative D call TRBD2 (6 bases). Trimming stripped 4 bases from V and 4 bases from J, with 15 bases between. Germline values: CDR1 SGHRS, CDR2 YFSETQ. There are 15 residues in the CDR3. The CDR3 loop is CASSLGLSGYNEQFF. For the CDR3, the DNA is TGCGCCAGCAGCCTAGGTCTTAGCGGATACAATGAGCAGTTCTTC. The full variable domain, its missing parts supplied by reference TRBV5-1 and TRBJ2-1, is KAGVTQTPRYLIKTRGQQVTLSCSPISGHRSVSWYQQTPGQGLQFLFEYFSETQRNKGNFPGRFSGRQFSNSRSEMNVSTLELGDSALYLCASSLGLSGYNEQFFGPGTRLTVL.

This clonotype was counted only a few times. The V gene is TRBV20-1, the J gene TRBJ2-7, with D possibly matching TRBD2 (5 bases). From germline, CDR1 is DFQATT and CDR2 SNEGSKA (reference sequence). V dropped 6 bases and J dropped 2 bases, with 14 bases sitting between them. CDR3 length: 13 amino acids. The CDR3 sequence: CSAPRWETYEQYF. The CDR3 DNA reads TGCAGTGCCCCTCGGTGGGAGACCTACGAGCAGTACTTC.

This clonotype was observed a handful of times. CDR3 loop: CAISEGFYSYEQYF. CDR3 coding DNA: TGTGCCATCAGTGAGGGGTTTTACTCCTACGAGCAGTACTTC. The chain links TRBV10-3 to TRBJ2-7; unclear D gene. The V end lost 2 bases, the J end lost 0 bases, and 8 bases lay between the germline ends. CDR3 length equals 14 residues. Germline CDR1 ENHRY, CDR2 SYGVKD.

V is TRBV20-1 and J is TRBJ2-2, with 8 nucleotides matching TRBD1. The CDR3 extends over 12 amino acids. V trimming: 6 bases; J trimming: 4 bases; junction bases outside the gene matches: 1. The germline CDR1 and CDR2 sequences are DFQATT and SNEGSKA (reference sequence). The CDR3 region has the DNA TGCAGTGCCAGGGGGCCCACCGGGGAGCTGTTTTTT. As protein: CSARGPTGELFF.

The chain employs TRBV23-1 and TRBJ2-1, with D tentatively TRBD1 (6 bases). TRBV23-1 is flagged as an ORF with uncertain function. V lost 2 bases, J lost 5 bases, and 16 bases lay in between. The CDR3 covers 16 residues. The DNA of the CDR3 is TGCGCCAGCAGTCAACACCAGGACAGCTGTGACAATGAGCAGTTCTTC. As protein: CASSQHQDSCDNEQFF.

The chain carries TRBV6-4 and TRBJ2-3, with D perhaps TRBD1 (6 bases). Per germline, CDR1 MRHNA and CDR2 SNTAGT. The CDR3 loop spans 16 amino acids. Trimming took off 2 bases at V and 1 base at J, with 13 bases between the two ends. CDR3 sequence (DNA): TGTGCCAGCAGTGACCGTCCAGGGGCGGGCACAGATACGCAGTATTTT. As protein: CASSDRPGAGTDTQYF.

V is TRBV9 and J is TRBJ2-2; D remains ambiguous. The length of the CDR3 is 16 residues. Trimming took off 4 bases at V and 0 bases at J, with 13 bases between the two ends. Per the germline V gene, CDR1 is SGDLS and CDR2 is YYNGEE. CDR3 amino acids: CASSHGPLTNTGELFF. CDR3 bases: TGTGCCAGCAGCCACGGACCCCTTACGAACACCGGGGAGCTGTTTTTT.

This clonotype was detected many times. V usage is TRBV20-1 and J usage is TRBJ1-1, with D hard to call. V lost 0 bases to trimming and J lost 3 bases, with 11 bases between them. The germline CDR1 and CDR2 sequences are DFQATT and SNEGSKA (reference sequence). This CDR3 is built from 14 residues. The CDR3 protein is CSARDRVRYTEAFF. As DNA, the CDR3 is TGCAGTGCTAGAGATCGAGTACGGTACACTGAAGCTTTCTTT.

The chain joins TRBV4-1 to TRBJ1-2; D not certain. Germline CDR1 and CDR2: MGHRA and YSYEKL. V lost 0 bases and J 8 bases, leaving 16 bases between the germline ends. The CDR3 has 15 residues. CDR3: CASSQDLITATGYTF. The CDR3, as DNA: TGCGCCAGCAGCCAAGATCTTATCACGGCCACGGGCTACACCTTC.

This clonotype has ten or more counts. This chain uses TRBV24-1 with TRBJ2-5; D possibly corresponds to TRBD1 (6 bases). This CDR3 spans 14 amino acids. The germline gives CDR1 KGHDR, CDR2 SFDVKD. Trimming removed 3 bases at V and 3 bases at J, with 10 bases between. The chain's CDR3 is CATSDPGTKETQYF. The CDR3 bases are TGTGCCACCAGTGATCCCGGGACAAAAGAGACCCAGTACTTC.

V is TRBV13 and J is TRBJ2-5; no definite D call. V was clipped by 5 bases and J by 3 bases, with 13 bases between them. CDR1 PRHDT and CDR2 FYEKMQ come from the germline V gene (reference sequence). The CDR3 covers 14 residues. CDR3 nucleotides: TGTGCCAGCAGCCCCAGGTTGGCCAAAGAGACCCAGTACTTC. It codes for CASSPRLAKETQYF.

This clonotype was seen more than once but under ten times. The rearrangement links TRBV15 to TRBJ2-3; perhaps TRBD2 as D (6 bases). Trimming took 8 bases from V and 3 from J, leaving 18 bases between them. CDR1 and CDR2 (germline): LNHNV, YYDKDF (reference sequence). The CDR3 extends over 15 amino acids. CDR3 amino acids: CATREGSGGTDTQYF. Here the CDR3 DNA reads TGTGCCACCCGAGAGGGCAGCGGAGGGACAGATACGCAGTATTTT.

A few counts support this clonotype. V is TRBV7-2 and J is TRBJ1-2; D is undetermined. V lost 2 bases, J lost 3 bases, and 7 bases lay in between. CDR1 SGHTA and CDR2 FQGNSA come from the germline V gene. CDR3 length equals 13 residues. The CDR3 reads CASSLLGDYGYTF. CDR3 in DNA: TGTGCCAGCAGCTTACTGGGTGACTATGGCTACACCTTC.

This chain connects TRBV10-3 to TRBJ2-5; 10 bases fit TRBD2. The length of the CDR3 is 14 residues. The ends lost 3 bases at V and 5 bases at J; junction bases unmatched: 3. Germline CDR1 ENHRY, CDR2 SYGVKD. The CDR3 nucleotides are TGTGCCATCAGTGATAGCGGGGGGTCGGAGACCCAGTACTTC. This encodes CAISDSGGSETQYF.

This clonotype came up a few times. The CDR3 loop is CATSGALFRDRVTGELFF. The CDR3 nucleotides are TGTGCCACCAGTGGTGCCCTCTTCCGGGACAGGGTCACCGGGGAGCTGTTTTTT. The V gene is TRBV24-1, the J gene TRBJ2-2, with 9 bases identical to TRBD1. The trim removed 5 bases at V and 4 bases at J, leaving 13 bases unmatched. Germline V gene lookup returns CDR1 KGHDR and CDR2 SFDVKD. This CDR3 spans 18 amino acids.

The sample holds a few counts of this clonotype. This sequence joins TRBV6-6 and TRBJ2-7; the match to TRBD1 covers 7 bases. Losses at the gene ends were 2 bases for V and 3 bases for J; bases not matched to a gene: 4. Germline V gene lookup returns CDR1 MNHNY and CDR2 SVGAGI (reference sequence). The CDR3 is 14 amino acids. Here the CDR3 reads CASSYDRDSYEQYF. The CDR3, as DNA: TGTGCCAGCAGTTACGACAGGGATAGCTACGAGCAGTACTTC.

This clonotype was picked up a small number of times. V is TRBV4-3 and J is TRBJ2-2; TRBD1 matches 7 bases. The length of the CDR3 is 16 residues. Germline trimming cut 3 bases from V and 3 bases from J; bases unmatched to any gene: 7. Per germline, CDR1 LGHNA and CDR2 YSLEER. The CDR3 loop is CASSQADRAYTGELFF. CDR3 bases: TGCGCCAGCAGCCAGGCTGACAGGGCCTACACCGGGGAGCTGTTTTTT.

This clonotype was counted between two and nine times. V gene TRBV7-3 combines with J gene TRBJ2-3; 9 positions match TRBD1. The CDR3 extends over 16 amino acids. With V trimmed by 5 bases and J by 0 bases, 6 bases remained unmatched. Per germline, CDR1 SGHTA and CDR2 FQGTGA. For the CDR3, the DNA is TGTGCCAGCAGCCAAAGACAGGGGGATAGCACAGATACGCAGTATTTT. Encoded protein: CASSQRQGDSTDTQYF.

Only a few counts were recorded for this clonotype. J is TRBJ2-1 and V is TRBV4-3; 13 bases match TRBD2. Looked up from germline, CDR1 is LGHNA and CDR2 is YSLEER. The CDR3 runs to 19 residues. Trimming took 0 bases from V and 2 from J; bases not matched to a gene: 7. CDR3 nucleotide sequence: TGCGCCAGCAGCCAAGATAGACTAGCGGGAGGAATCGCCTACAATGAGCAGTTCTTC. Amino acid sequence: CASSQDRLAGGIAYNEQFF.

This chain connects TRBV6-1 to TRBJ2-2, with 11 bases matching TRBD2. The germline V gene has CDR1 MNHNS and CDR2 SASEGT. V lost 7 bases and J lost 6; bases outside the gene matches: 7. The CDR3 is 15 residues long. This CDR3 reads CASTISGGAPGELFF. CDR3 DNA: TGTGCCAGCACCATTAGCGGGGGGGCGCCCGGGGAGCTGTTTTTT.

The V call is TRBV29-1, the J call TRBJ1-2; 11 bases map to TRBD1. The CDR3 is made up of 13 amino acids. Per germline, CDR1 SQVTM and CDR2 ANQGSEA. Losses at the gene ends were 6 bases for V and 6 bases for J; bases not matched to a gene: 6. CDR3 coding DNA: TGCAGCGTGGACAGGGGGCGCGTCCATGGCTACACCTTC. It encodes CSVDRGRVHGYTF.

The chain employs TRBV7-9 and TRBJ2-5; D gene unclear. Trimming left V 3 bases short and J 5 bases short, with 10 bases between. The CDR3 loop spans 13 amino acids. Germline V CDR1 and CDR2: SEHNR, FQNEAQ (reference sequence). CDR3 in amino acids: CASSFFGSETQYF. The CDR3 nucleotides read TGTGCCAGCAGCTTTTTCGGTTCGGAGACCCAGTACTTC. The full variable domain, in which reference TRBV7-9 and TRBJ2-5 provide the parts outside the CDR3, is DTGVSQNPRHKITKRGQNVTFRCDPISEHNRLYWYRQTLGQGPEFLTYFQNEAQLEKSRLLSDRFSAERPKGSFSTLEIQRTEQGDSAMYLCASSFFGSETQYFGPGTRLLVL.

The genes are TRBV30 and TRBJ2-3; the D gene is possibly TRBD2 (6 bases). This CDR3 has 13 amino acids. With 0 bases removed from V and 6 bases from J, the gap between germline ends came to 10 bases. Germline values: CDR1 GTSNPN, CDR2 SVGIG (reference sequence). CDR3 sequence: CAWSVRRGDTQYF. CDR3 coding DNA: TGTGCCTGGAGTGTACGTCGGGGGGATACGCAGTATTTT. The whole variable domain, remainder taken from reference TRBV30 and TRBJ2-3, is SQTIHQWPATLVQPVGSPLSLECTVEGTSNPNLYWYRQAAGRGLQLLFYSVGIGQISSEVPQNLSASRPQDRQFILSSKKLLLSDSGFYLCAWSVRRGDTQYFGPGTRLTVL.

The gene calls are TRBV3-1 and TRBJ2-7; tentatively, D is TRBD1 or TRBD2 (5 bases each). The CDR3 sequence is 16 residues long. Germline CDR1 reads LGHDT; CDR2 reads YNNKEL (reference sequence). The ends were cut back, 1 base at V and 3 bases at J, with 16 bases in the middle. CDR3 nucleotides: TGTGCCAGCAGCCAAGGGTTAGCAGAGGGGCTCTACGAGCAGTACTTC. Its protein is CASSQGLAEGLYEQYF.

The gene calls are TRBV9 and TRBJ2-2; D is uncertain. V gave up 4 bases and J gave up 7 bases, with 23 bases separating them. Germline V gives CDR1 SGDLS, CDR2 YYNGEE. CDR3 size: 17 residues. The CDR3 here is CASSTDPGPAAVGELFF. In DNA, the CDR3 is TGTGCCAGCAGCACCGACCCCGGGCCCGCGGCCGTCGGGGAGCTGTTTTTT.